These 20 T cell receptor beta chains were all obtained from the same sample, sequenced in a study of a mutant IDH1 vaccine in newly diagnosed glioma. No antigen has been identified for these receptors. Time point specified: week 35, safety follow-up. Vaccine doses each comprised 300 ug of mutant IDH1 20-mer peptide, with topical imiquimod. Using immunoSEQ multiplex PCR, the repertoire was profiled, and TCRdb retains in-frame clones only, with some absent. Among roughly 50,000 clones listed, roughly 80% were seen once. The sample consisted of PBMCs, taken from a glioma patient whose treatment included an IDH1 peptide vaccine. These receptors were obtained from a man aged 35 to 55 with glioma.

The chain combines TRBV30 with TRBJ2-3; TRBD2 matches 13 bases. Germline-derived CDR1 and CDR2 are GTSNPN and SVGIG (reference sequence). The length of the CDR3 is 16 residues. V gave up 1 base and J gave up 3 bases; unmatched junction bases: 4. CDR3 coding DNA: TGTGCCTGGAGTGCCGGGACTAGCGGGGTTACAGATACGCAGTATTTT. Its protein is CAWSAGTSGVTDTQYF.

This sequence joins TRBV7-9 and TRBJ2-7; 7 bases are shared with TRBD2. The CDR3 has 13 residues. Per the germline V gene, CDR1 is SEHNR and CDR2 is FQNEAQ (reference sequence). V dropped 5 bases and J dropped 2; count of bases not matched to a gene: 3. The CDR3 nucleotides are TGTGCCAGCAGCCCGACTAGCCCCTACGAGCAGTACTTC. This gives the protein CASSPTSPYEQYF.

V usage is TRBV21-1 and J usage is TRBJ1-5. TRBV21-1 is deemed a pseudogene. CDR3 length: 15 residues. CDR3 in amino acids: CASSNAQGEDQPQHF. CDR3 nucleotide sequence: TGTGCCAGCAGCAACGCTCAAGGAGAGGATCAGCCCCAGCATTTT.

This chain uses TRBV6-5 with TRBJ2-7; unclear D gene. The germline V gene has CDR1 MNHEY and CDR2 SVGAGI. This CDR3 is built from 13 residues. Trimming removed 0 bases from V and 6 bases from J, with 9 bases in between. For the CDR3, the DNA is TGTGCCAGCAGTTACTCTAGGCCCTTCGAGCAGTACTTC. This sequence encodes CASSYSRPFEQYF.

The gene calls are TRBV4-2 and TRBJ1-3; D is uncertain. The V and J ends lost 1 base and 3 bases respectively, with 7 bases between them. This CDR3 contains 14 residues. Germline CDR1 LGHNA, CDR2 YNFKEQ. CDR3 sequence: CASSQGGVGNTIYF. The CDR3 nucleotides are TGTGCCAGCAGCCAAGGAGGTGTTGGAAACACCATATATTTT.

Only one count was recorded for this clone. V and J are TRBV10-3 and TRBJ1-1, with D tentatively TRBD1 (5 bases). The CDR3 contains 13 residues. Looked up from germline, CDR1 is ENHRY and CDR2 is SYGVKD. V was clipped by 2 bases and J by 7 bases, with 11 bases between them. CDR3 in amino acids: CAISEIEGLEAFF. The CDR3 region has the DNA TGTGCCATCAGTGAGATTGAGGGACTTGAAGCTTTCTTT.

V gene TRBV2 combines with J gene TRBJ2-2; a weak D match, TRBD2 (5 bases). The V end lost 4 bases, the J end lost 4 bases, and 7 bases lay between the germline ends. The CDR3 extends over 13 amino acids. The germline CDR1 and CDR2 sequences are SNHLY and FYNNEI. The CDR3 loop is CASSGRGTGELFF. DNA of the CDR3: TGTGCCAGCAGTGGCCGGGGCACCGGGGAGCTGTTTTTT. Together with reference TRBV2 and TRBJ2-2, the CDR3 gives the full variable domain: EPEVTQTPSHQVTQMGQEVILRCVPISNHLYFYWYRQILGQKVEFLVSFYNNEISEKSEIFDDQFSVERPDGSNFTLKIRSTKLEDSAMYFCASSGRGTGELFFGEGSRLTVL.

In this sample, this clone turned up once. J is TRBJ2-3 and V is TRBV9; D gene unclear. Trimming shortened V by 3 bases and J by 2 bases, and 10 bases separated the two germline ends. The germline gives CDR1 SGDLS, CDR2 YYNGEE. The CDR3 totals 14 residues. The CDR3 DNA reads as TGTGCCAGCAGCGAGCAGACGGACACAGATACGCAGTATTTT. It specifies CASSEQTDTDTQYF.

The CDR3 is CASSLSPPGTDTQYF. CDR3 nucleotides: TGTGCCAGCAGCTTGAGCCCCCCTGGCACAGATACGCAGTATTTT. The V call is TRBV13, the J call TRBJ2-3; D gene unclear. The CDR3 is 15 residues long. V lost 3 bases and J 1 base, leaving 11 bases between the germline ends. Per germline, CDR1 PRHDT and CDR2 FYEKMQ (reference sequence).

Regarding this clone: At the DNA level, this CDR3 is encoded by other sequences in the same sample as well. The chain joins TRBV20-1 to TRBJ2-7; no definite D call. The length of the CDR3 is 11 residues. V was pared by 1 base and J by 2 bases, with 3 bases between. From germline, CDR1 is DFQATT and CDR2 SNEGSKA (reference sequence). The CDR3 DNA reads TGCAGTGCTAGAGCCGCCTACGAGCAGTACTTC. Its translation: CSARAAYEQYF.

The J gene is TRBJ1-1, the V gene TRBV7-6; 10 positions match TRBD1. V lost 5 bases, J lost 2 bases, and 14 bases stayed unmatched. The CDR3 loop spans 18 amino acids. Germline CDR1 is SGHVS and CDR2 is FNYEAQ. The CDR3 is CASSRRDRGLADNTEAFF. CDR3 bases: TGTGCCAGCAGCCGACGAGACAGGGGGCTAGCCGACAACACTGAAGCTTTCTTT.

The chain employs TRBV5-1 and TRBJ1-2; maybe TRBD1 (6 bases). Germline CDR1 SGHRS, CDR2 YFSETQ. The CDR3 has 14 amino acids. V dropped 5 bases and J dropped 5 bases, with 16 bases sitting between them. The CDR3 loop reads CASRVAGEGYGYTF. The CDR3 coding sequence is TGCGCCAGCAGGGTGGCAGGGGAAGGGTATGGCTACACCTTC.

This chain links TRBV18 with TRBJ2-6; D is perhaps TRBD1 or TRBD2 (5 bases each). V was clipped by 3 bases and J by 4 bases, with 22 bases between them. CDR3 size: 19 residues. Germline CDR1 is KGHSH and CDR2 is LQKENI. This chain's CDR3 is CASSPPPGMKGRGANVLTF. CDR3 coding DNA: TGTGCCAGCTCACCGCCACCCGGGATGAAGGGGCGGGGGGCCAACGTCCTGACTTTC.

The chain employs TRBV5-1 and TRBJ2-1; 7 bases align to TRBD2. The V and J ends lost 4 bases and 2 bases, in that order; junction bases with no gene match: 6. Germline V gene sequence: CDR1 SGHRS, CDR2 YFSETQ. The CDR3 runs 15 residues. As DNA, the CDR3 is TGCGCCAGCAGCGCGTCTAGCGGCACCTACAATGAGCAGTTCTTC. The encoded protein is CASSASSGTYNEQFF.

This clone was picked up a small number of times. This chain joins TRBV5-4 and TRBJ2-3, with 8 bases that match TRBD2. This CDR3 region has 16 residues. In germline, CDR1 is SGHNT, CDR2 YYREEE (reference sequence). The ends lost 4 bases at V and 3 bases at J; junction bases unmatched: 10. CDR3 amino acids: CASSARRGAQTDTQYF. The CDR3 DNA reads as TGTGCCAGCAGCGCCAGGCGGGGGGCTCAGACAGATACGCAGTATTTT.

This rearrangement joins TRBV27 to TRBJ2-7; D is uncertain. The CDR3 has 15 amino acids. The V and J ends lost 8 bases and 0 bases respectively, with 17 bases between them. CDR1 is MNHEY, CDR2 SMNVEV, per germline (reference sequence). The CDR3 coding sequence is TGTGCCAGCGGATTATCTCCTCATACCTCCTACGAGCAGTACTTC. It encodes CASGLSPHTSYEQYF.

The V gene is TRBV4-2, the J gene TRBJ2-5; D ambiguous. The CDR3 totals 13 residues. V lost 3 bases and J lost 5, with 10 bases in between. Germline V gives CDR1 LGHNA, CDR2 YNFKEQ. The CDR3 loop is CASSQEIRETQYF. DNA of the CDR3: TGTGCCAGCAGCCAGGAGATCAGGGAGACCCAGTACTTC.

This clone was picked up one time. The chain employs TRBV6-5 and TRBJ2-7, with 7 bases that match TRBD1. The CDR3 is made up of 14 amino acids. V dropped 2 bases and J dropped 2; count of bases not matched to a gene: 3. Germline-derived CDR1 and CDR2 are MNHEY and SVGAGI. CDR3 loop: CASSYGDSAYEQYF. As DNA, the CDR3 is TGTGCCAGCAGTTACGGGGACAGTGCCTACGAGCAGTACTTC.

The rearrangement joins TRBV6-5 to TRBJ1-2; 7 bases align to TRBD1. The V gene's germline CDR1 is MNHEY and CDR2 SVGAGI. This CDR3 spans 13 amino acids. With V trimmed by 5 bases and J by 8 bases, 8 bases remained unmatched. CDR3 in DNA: TGTGCCAGCAGTGAGCAGGACAGGCGGGGCTACACCTTC. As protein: CASSEQDRRGYTF.

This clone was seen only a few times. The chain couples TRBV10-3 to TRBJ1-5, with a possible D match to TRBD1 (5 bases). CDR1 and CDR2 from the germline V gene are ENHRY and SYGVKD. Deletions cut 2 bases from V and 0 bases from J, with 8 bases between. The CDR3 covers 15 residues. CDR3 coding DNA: TGTGCCATCAGTGAGGGGGCCTATAGCAATCAGCCCCAGCATTTT. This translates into CAISEGAYSNQPQHF.